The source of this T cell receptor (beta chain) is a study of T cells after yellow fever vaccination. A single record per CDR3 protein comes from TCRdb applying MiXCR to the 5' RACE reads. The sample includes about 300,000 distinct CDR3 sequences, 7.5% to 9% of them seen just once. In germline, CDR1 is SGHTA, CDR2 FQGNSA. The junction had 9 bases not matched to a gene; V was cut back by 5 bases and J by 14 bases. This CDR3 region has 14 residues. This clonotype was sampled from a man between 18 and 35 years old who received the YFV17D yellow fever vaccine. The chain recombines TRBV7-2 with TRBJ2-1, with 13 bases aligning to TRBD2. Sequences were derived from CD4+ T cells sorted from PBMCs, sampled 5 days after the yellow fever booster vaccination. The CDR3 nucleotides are TGTGCCAGCAGCCCCCGGACTAGCGGGGGCGGGGAGTTCTTC. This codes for CASSPRTSGGGEFF. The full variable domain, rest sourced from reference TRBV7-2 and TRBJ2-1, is GAGVSQSPSNKVTEKGKDVELRCDPISGHTALYWYRQSLGQGLEFLIYFQGNSAPDKSGLPSDRFSAERTGGSVSTLTIQRTQQEDSAVYLCASSPRTSGGGEFFGPGTRLTVL.